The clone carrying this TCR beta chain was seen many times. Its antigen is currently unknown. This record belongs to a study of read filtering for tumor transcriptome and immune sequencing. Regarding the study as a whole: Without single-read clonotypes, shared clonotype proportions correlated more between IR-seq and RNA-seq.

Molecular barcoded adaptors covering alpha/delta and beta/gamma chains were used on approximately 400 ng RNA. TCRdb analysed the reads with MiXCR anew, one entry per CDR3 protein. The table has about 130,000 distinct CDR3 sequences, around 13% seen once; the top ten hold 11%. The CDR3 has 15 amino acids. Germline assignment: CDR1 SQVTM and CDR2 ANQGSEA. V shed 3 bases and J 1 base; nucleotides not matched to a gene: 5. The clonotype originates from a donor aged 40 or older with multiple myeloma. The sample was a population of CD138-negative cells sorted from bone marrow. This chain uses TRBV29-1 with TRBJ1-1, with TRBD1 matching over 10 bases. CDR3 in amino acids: CSVEGDRGPNTEAFF. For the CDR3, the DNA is TGCAGCGTTGAGGGGGACAGGGGCCCGAACACTGAAGCTTTCTTT.